The rows below give T cell receptor beta chains drawn from one sample of a study of CD8 T cells in cerebrospinal fluid in Alzheimer's disease. TCRdb reprocessed the 10x single-cell sequencing reads and keeps a single row for each CDR3 protein, giving no DNA. The sample table includes 1,300 to 1,500 distinct CDR3 sequences. Sequencing was carried out using cerebrospinal fluid. Receptor source: a human donor with mild cognitive impairment. CDR3s include the opening cysteine and the closing phenylalanine or tryptophan. The order of the fields is V gene, J gene, clone size, CDR3 protein. Not all rows give a size; the values are once, few, many and, for expanded clones, a class.

V: TRBV20-1
J: TRBJ1-5
size: medium-sized
CDR3: CSVSRDRVQPQHF

V: TRBV20-1
J: TRBJ2-1
size: -
CDR3: CSVLFSGGLDNEQFF

V: TRBV20-1
J: TRBJ2-1
size: large
CDR3: CSARDELELRQFF

V: TRBV5-8
J: TRBJ1-6
size: -
CDR3: CASSRGQANSPLHF

V: TRBV2
J: TRBJ2-1
size: -
CDR3: CASTGEVNEQFF

V: TRBV30
J: TRBJ2-1
size: -
CDR3: CAWSLSGNSGNEQFF

V: TRBV7-7
J: TRBJ2-1
size: medium-sized
CDR3: CASSLGPTTNEQFF

V: TRBV2
J: TRBJ1-5
size: medium-sized
CDR3: CASSEAGRNQPQHF

V: TRBV18
J: TRBJ2-7
size: -
CDR3: CASRDSSYEQYF

V: TRBV2
J: TRBJ1-1
size: -
CDR3: CASSERRTGGTEAFF

V: TRBV7-2
J: TRBJ2-5
size: hyperexpanded
CDR3: CASSPGTAFQETQYF

V: TRBV6-1
J: TRBJ2-7
size: medium-sized
CDR3: CASTKGQAYEQYF

V: TRBV10-3
J: TRBJ1-1
size: -
CDR3: CAISESVGMNTEAFF

V: TRBV7-2
J: TRBJ2-5
size: medium-sized
CDR3: CASSPPQRRSQETQYF

V: TRBV18
J: TRBJ1-6
size: -
CDR3: CASSTGDSPLHF

V: TRBV6-4
J: TRBJ2-1
size: medium-sized
CDR3: CASSSHNEQFF

V: TRBV12-3/TRBV12-4
J: TRBJ2-2
size: -
CDR3: CASRGRADTGELFF

V: TRBV5-6
J: TRBJ2-2
size: -
CDR3: CASSYSTGVGTGELFF

V: TRBV12-3/TRBV12-4
J: TRBJ2-7
size: large
CDR3: CASIVSGDRGYEQYF

V: TRBV6-1
J: TRBJ2-4
size: medium-sized
CDR3: CASSASGGETKNIQYF

V: TRBV27
J: TRBJ2-7
size: -
CDR3: CASSPRNGLTYEQYF

V: TRBV6-1
J: TRBJ2-1
size: -
CDR3: CASSELGGDEQFF

V: TRBV6-2/TRBV6-3
J: TRBJ2-3
size: medium-sized
CDR3: CASSYGGINTQYF

V: TRBV6-5
J: TRBJ2-1
size: large
CDR3: CASSSGGYREQFF

V: TRBV20-1
J: TRBJ2-2
size: -
CDR3: CSAIPTSTGELFF

V: TRBV5-5
J: TRBJ1-1
size: -
CDR3: CASSLDFSGVGEAFF

V: TRBV6-2/TRBV6-3
J: TRBJ2-3
size: medium-sized
CDR3: CASTPWGLAGQTDTQYF

V: TRBV7-2
J: TRBJ1-1
size: medium-sized
CDR3: CASSKEHPNAEAFF

V: TRBV20-1
J: TRBJ1-5
size: -
CDR3: CSAVHGEGARAQHF

V: TRBV5-6
J: TRBJ2-2
size: medium-sized
CDR3: CASRGRRVSYNTGELFF

V: TRBV7-2
J: TRBJ2-2
size: medium-sized
CDR3: CASSFVGFDTGELFF

V: TRBV27
J: TRBJ2-7
size: -
CDR3: CASSPPGQVPYEQYF

V: TRBV5-1
J: TRBJ1-2
size: large
CDR3: CASSLQGDGYTF

V: TRBV20-1
J: TRBJ1-2
size: -
CDR3: CSASEEFFYGYTF

V: TRBV12-5
J: TRBJ2-1
size: medium-sized
CDR3: CASGGTHNEQFF

V: TRBV3-1
J: TRBJ1-2
size: -
CDR3: CASSQAGRYTF

V: TRBV12-3/TRBV12-4
J: TRBJ2-3
size: medium-sized
CDR3: CASSFHRSTDTQYF

V: TRBV12-3/TRBV12-4
J: TRBJ2-2
size: medium-sized
CDR3: CASSRDWAGELFF

V: TRBV30
J: TRBJ1-2
size: -
CDR3: CAWIGRGQGVNYGYTF

V: TRBV30
J: TRBJ1-1
size: -
CDR3: CAWTEQPATEAFF